These 18 T cell receptor beta chains originate from one sample sequenced in a study of T cell responses to AZD1222 COVID-19 vaccine. TCRdb's copy holds only in-frame clones and misses some; the assay was immunoSEQ multiplex PCR. This table holds about 140,000 clones, 80% to 95% found once. The specimen comprised peripheral blood, sampled 28 days after the second AZD1222 dose. The receptors here all came from an adult who received the AZD1222 COVID-19 vaccine.

CDR3 bases: TGTGCCAGCAGTTTATACCGACAAGCCTCTGGAAACACCATATATTTT. It translates to CASSLYRQASGNTIYF. This chain uses TRBV28 with TRBJ1-3; no firm D call. The CDR3 is 16 amino acids. V gave up 1 base and J gave up 0 bases, with 10 bases separating them. Germline V gives CDR1 MDHEN, CDR2 SYDVKM.

This clone was seen just once. This rearrangement joins TRBV11-2 to TRBJ2-3; D ambiguous. Germline values: CDR1 SGHAT, CDR2 FQNNGV. The V end lost 0 bases, the J end lost 8 bases, and 0 bases lay between the germline ends. The CDR3 runs 10 residues. The CDR3 protein is CASSLDTQYF. DNA for the CDR3: TGTGCCAGCAGCTTAGATACGCAGTATTTT.

CDR3 region: CASSSQRGNQPQHF. The CDR3, as DNA: TGTGCCAGCAGCTCGCAGAGGGGCAATCAGCCCCAGCATTTT. The rearrangement joins TRBV5-8 to TRBJ1-5; no reliable D call. CDR1 is SGHTS, CDR2 YDEGEE, per germline. CDR3 length equals 14 residues. Trimming shortened V by 3 bases and J by 2 bases, and 9 bases separated the two germline ends.

J is TRBJ1-1 and V is TRBV7-8; 7 nucleotides line up with TRBD1. The V and J ends lost 1 base and 0 bases, in that order; junction bases with no gene match: 5. From germline, CDR1 is SGHVS and CDR2 FQNEAQ. The CDR3 loop spans 16 amino acids. The CDR3 is CASSLVQGELNTEAFF. The DNA for the CDR3 is TGTGCCAGCAGCTTAGTCCAGGGGGAATTGAACACTGAAGCTTTCTTT.

The chain joins TRBV14 to TRBJ1-3; no clear D gene. Trimming shortened V by 1 base and J by 3 bases, and 4 bases separated the two germline ends. CDR3 length equals 13 residues. Germline V gene lookup returns CDR1 SGHDN and CDR2 FVKESK. The CDR3 loop reads CASSQGNGNTIYF. The CDR3 DNA follows: TGTGCCAGCAGCCAAGGGAATGGAAACACCATATATTTT. The full variable domain, in which reference TRBV14 and TRBJ1-3 provide the parts outside the CDR3, is EAGVTQFPSHSVIEKGQTVTLRCDPISGHDNLYWYRRVMGKEIKFLLHFVKESKQDESGMPNNRFLAERTGGTYSTLKVQPAELEDSGVYFCASSQGNGNTIYFGEGSWLTVV.

This clone turned up a few times. The rearrangement uses TRBV19 and TRBJ2-2, with a possible D match to TRBD1 (5 bases). The CDR3 contains 14 residues. Trimming cost V 6 bases and J 3 bases, with 11 bases left between them. Germline V gives CDR1 LNHDA, CDR2 SQIVND (reference sequence). The CDR3 DNA reads as TGTGCCAGTAGAAAAGGGGCCGACACCGGGGAGCTGTTTTTT. Its translation: CASRKGADTGELFF.

The gene calls are TRBV6-5 and TRBJ1-4, with no clear D. Germline CDR1 and CDR2: MNHEY and SVGAGI. V was cut by 6 bases and J by 5 bases, with 16 bases left in between. The CDR3 contains 15 residues. Here the CDR3 reads CASRENVLTNEKLFF. The CDR3 DNA follows: TGTGCCAGCAGGGAGAATGTCCTTACAAATGAAAAACTGTTTTTT.

Note on this clone: At one of its ends the junction is not consistent with the germline gene, which may arise from a read error. The chain combines TRBV25-1 with TRBJ2-3; 13 nucleotides line up with TRBD2. From germline, CDR1 is MGHDK and CDR2 SYGVNS. This CDR3 comprises 15 residues. CDR3 sequence reads: CASMGLAGTTNTQYF. Here the CDR3 DNA reads TGTGCCAGCATGGGACTAGCGGGAACCACAAATACGCAGTATTTT.

The chain is built from TRBV18 and TRBJ2-2; TRBD2 is a possible D gene (5 bases). The CDR3 spans 15 residues. CDR1 and CDR2 from the germline V gene are KGHSH and LQKENI. V lost 3 bases, J lost 7 bases, and 15 bases lay in between. The CDR3 protein is CASSPGGLPGGELFF. CDR3 nucleotide sequence: TGTGCCAGCTCACCCGGAGGTCTGCCAGGCGGGGAGCTGTTTTTT.

The chain combines TRBV7-3 with TRBJ2-7; unclear D gene. Trimming cost V 5 bases and J 2 bases, with 16 bases left between them. This CDR3 is built from 15 residues. CDR1 is SGHTA and CDR2 is FQGTGA in the germline V gene. The DNA for the CDR3 is TGTGCCAGCAGCCCCGCCCCAGCCACGACCTACGAGCAGTACTTC. Translation: CASSPAPATTYEQYF. Complete variable domain (other parts from reference TRBV7-3 and TRBJ2-7): GAGVSQTPSNKVTEKGKYVELRCDPISGHTALYWYRQSLGQGPEFLIYFQGTGAADDSGLPNDRFFAVRPEGSVSTLKIQRTERGDSAVYLCASSPAPATTYEQYFGPGTRLTVT.

The V and J genes are TRBV7-3 and TRBJ2-2, with D hard to call. Trimming removed 5 bases from V and 2 bases from J, with 12 bases in between. The CDR3 has 15 residues. From germline, CDR1 is SGHTA and CDR2 FQGTGA. The CDR3 DNA reads as TGTGCCAGCAGCCCGCACGCGTCTAACACCGGGGAGCTGTTTTTT. Its translation: CASSPHASNTGELFF.

The CDR3 region has the DNA TGCGCCAGCAGTCAGGGAGGTGGGGCCGGGATCGAGCAGTACTTC. Translation gives CASSQGGGAGIEQYF. The J gene is TRBJ2-7, the V gene TRBV10-2, with D perhaps TRBD2 (6 bases). Germline CDR1 is WSHSY and CDR2 is SAAADI. V dropped 5 bases and J dropped 6 bases, with 20 bases sitting between them. The CDR3 consists of 15 residues.

The chain uses TRBV9 and TRBJ2-2; D unresolved. The germline V gene encodes CDR1 SGDLS and CDR2 YYNGEE. This CDR3 comprises 14 residues. Trimming stripped 0 bases from V and 7 bases from J, with 10 bases between. CDR3 sequence: CASSVEGQNGELFF. The CDR3 nucleotides read TGTGCCAGCAGCGTAGAGGGCCAGAACGGGGAGCTGTTTTTT.

CDR3 DNA: TGTGCCAGCAGCCAATGGGAGCGGGATACGCAGTATTTT. It yields the protein CASSQWERDTQYF. The gene calls are TRBV14 and TRBJ2-3, with D perhaps TRBD2 (5 bases). The CDR3 length is 13 residues. Per germline, CDR1 SGHDN and CDR2 FVKESK. Deletions cut 2 bases from V and 6 bases from J, with 9 bases between.

The V gene is TRBV19, the J gene TRBJ1-1; tentatively, D is TRBD1 (5 bases). V lost 10 bases and J lost 1, with 7 bases in between. The CDR3 extends over 11 amino acids. The germline gives CDR1 LNHDA, CDR2 SQIVND (reference sequence). CDR3 DNA: TGTGCCAAAGGGACGAACACTGAAGCTTTCTTT. It is translated as CAKGTNTEAFF.

The V call is TRBV7-3, the J call TRBJ2-1; D is ambiguous. With 5 bases removed from V and 0 bases from J, the gap between germline ends came to 14 bases. Germline V gene sequence: CDR1 SGHTA, CDR2 FQGTGA. This CDR3 contains 16 residues. The DNA for the CDR3 is TGTGCCAGCAGCCTGAAGGGATTTAGCTCCTACAATGAGCAGTTCTTC. Protein product: CASSLKGFSSYNEQFF.

The chain recombines TRBV5-1 with TRBJ2-2; TRBD2 agrees at 13 bases. J lost 4 bases, V lost 3 bases, and 9 bases had no gene match. The CDR3 is 18 residues long. CDR1 SGHRS and CDR2 YFSETQ come from the germline V gene. The CDR3 loop is CASSSSGTSGKITGELFF. CDR3 DNA: TGCGCCAGCAGCTCCTCCGGGACTAGCGGGAAAATCACCGGGGAGCTGTTTTTT.

This chain joins TRBV24-1 and TRBJ2-1; D gene unclear. V shed 7 bases and J shed 5 bases, with 14 bases lying between them. This CDR3 is built from 14 residues. CDR1 and CDR2 from the germline V gene are KGHDR and SFDVKD. CDR3 region: CATRAPGENNEQFF. The DNA of the CDR3 is TGTGCCACCAGAGCCCCCGGCGAGAACAATGAGCAGTTCTTC.